A single TCR beta chain is shown here with its context. The target antigen is unknown. Germline assignment: CDR1 LNHNV and CDR2 YYDKDF (reference sequence). The CDR3 is 17 amino acids. V was trimmed by 1 base and J by 0 bases, leaving 13 bases between them. The data stem from a study of pediatric ulcerative colitis. Study-level points and caveats: Blood-rectal clonal overlap within each person was significantly higher in ulcerative colitis patients than controls. Clonal expansions reduced rectal repertoire diversity in acute severe colitis. Two rectal clonotypes were found only in ulcerative colitis patients, all of them. Repertoires came from total lymphocyte DNA, not specific subsets.

Produced via immunoSEQ multiplex PCR; TCRdb's table is partial and in-frame only. Of some 10,000 clones in the sample, approximately 88% are singletons; the top ten hold approximately 6.8%. Material for sequencing was blood. This sequence was found in a girl aged 5-17 years with moderate ulcerative colitis. The gene calls are TRBV15 and TRBJ1-3; D uncertain. The CDR3 DNA is TGTGCCACCAGCAGAGGGATTGACCGATTCTCTGGAAACACCATATATTTT. It encodes CATSRGIDRFSGNTIYF.